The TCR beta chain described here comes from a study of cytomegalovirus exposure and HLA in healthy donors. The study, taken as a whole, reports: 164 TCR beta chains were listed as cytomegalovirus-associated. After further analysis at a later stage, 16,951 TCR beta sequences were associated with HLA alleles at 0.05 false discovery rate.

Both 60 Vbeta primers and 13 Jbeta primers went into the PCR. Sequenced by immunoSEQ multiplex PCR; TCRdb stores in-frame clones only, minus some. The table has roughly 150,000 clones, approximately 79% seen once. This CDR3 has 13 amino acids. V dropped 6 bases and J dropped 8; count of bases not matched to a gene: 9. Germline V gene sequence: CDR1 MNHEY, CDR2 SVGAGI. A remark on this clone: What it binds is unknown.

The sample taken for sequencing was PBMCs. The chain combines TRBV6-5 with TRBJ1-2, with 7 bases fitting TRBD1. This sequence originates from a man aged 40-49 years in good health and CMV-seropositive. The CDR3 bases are TGTGCCAGCAGAACCGACAGGGTTGTCGGCTACACCTTC. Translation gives CASRTDRVVGYTF.